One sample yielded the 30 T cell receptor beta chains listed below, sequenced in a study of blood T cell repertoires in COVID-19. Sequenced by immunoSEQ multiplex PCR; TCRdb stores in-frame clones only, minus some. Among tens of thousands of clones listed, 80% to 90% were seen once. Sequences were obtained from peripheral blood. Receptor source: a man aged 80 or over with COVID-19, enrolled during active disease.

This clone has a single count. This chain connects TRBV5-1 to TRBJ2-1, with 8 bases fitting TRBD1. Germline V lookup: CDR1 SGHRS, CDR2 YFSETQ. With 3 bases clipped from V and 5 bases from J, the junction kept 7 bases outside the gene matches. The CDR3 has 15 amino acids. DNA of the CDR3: TGCGCCAGCAGCTCCCGACAGGGGAGAAACAATGAGCAGTTCTTC. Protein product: CASSSRQGRNNEQFF.

Here the CDR3 reads CASSLGGRRGGELFF. The CDR3 nucleotides read TGTGCCAGCAGCTTAGGCGGGAGGAGGGGCGGGGAGCTGTTTTTT. This chain joins TRBV7-2 and TRBJ2-2, with 8 bases matching TRBD2. Germline trimming cut 1 base from V and 7 bases from J; bases unmatched to any gene: 5. The germline V gene encodes CDR1 SGHTA and CDR2 FQGNSA. The CDR3 loop spans 15 amino acids.

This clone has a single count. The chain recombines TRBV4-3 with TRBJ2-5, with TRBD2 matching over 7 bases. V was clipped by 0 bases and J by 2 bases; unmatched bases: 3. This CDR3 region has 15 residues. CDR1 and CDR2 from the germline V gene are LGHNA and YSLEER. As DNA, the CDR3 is TGCGCCAGCAGCCAAGAAGGGCGGGAGCAAGAGACCCAGTACTTC. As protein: CASSQEGREQETQYF.

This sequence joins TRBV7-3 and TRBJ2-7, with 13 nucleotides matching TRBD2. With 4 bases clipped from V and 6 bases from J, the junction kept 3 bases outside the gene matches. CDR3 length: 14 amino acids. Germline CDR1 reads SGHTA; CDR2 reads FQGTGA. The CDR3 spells CASSWTSGSVEQYF. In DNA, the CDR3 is TGTGCCAGCAGCTGGACTAGCGGGAGTGTCGAGCAGTACTTC.

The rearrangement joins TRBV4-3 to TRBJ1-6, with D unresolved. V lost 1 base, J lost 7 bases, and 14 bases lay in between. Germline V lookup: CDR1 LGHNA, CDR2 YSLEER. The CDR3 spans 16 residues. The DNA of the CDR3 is TGCGCCAGCAGCCAAGGGGAGGGAGCTCCGAATTCACCCCTCCACTTT. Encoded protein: CASSQGEGAPNSPLHF.

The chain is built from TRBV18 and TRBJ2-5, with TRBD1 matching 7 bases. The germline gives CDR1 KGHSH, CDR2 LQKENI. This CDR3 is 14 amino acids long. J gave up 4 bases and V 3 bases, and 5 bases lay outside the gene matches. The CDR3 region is CASSPPGQRETQYF. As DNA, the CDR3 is TGTGCCAGCTCACCCCCGGGACAGAGAGAGACCCAGTACTTC.

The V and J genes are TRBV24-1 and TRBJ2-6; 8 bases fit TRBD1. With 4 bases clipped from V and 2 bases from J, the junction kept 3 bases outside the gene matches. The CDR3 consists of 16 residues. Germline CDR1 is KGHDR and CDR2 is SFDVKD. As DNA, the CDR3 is TGTGCCACCAGTGACAGGGGGCCCACTGGGGCCAACGTCCTGACTTTC. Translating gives CATSDRGPTGANVLTF.

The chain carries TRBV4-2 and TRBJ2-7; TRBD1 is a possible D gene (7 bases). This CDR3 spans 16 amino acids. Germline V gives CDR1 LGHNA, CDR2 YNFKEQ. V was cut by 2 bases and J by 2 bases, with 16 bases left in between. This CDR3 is CASSQPPQGGPYEQYF. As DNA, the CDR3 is TGTGCCAGCAGCCAACCTCCTCAGGGGGGACCCTACGAGCAGTACTTC.

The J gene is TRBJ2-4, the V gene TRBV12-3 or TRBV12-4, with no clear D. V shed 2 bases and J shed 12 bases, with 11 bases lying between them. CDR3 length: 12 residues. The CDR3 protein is CASSLNSPYQYF. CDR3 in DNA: TGTGCCAGCAGTTTAAACAGCCCTTATCAGTACTTC.

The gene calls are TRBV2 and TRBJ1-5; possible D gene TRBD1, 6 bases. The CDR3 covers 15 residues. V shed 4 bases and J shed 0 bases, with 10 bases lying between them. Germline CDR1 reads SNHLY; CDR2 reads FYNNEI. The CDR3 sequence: CASSGSRGSNQPQHF. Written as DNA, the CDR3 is TGTGCCAGCAGTGGTAGCAGGGGTAGCAATCAGCCCCAGCATTTT.

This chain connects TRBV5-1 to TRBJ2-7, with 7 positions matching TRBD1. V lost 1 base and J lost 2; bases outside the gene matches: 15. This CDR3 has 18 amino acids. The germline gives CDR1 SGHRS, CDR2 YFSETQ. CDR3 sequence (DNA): TGCGCCAGCAGCTTGTGGACCGGGACAGAAGGTCTTACCTACGAGCAGTACTTC. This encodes CASSLWTGTEGLTYEQYF.

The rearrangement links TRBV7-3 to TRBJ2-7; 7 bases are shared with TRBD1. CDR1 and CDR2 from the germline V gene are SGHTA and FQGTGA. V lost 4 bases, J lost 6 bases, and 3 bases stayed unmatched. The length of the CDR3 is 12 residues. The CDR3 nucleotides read TGTGCCAGCAGCTCTAACAGGGGCGAGCAGTACTTC. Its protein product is CASSSNRGEQYF.

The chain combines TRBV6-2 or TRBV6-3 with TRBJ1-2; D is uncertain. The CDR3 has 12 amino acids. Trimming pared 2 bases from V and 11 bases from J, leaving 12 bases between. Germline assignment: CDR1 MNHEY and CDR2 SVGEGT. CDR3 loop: CASSYHFRVYTF. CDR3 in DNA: TGTGCCAGCAGTTACCATTTTCGCGTTTACACCTTC.

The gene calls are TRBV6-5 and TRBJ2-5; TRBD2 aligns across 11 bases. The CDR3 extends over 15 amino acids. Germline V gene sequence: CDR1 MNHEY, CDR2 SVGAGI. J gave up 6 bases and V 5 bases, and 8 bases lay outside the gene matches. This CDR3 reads CASSPSSGGAQTQYF. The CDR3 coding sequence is TGTGCCAGCAGTCCCAGTAGCGGGGGGGCCCAGACCCAGTACTTC.

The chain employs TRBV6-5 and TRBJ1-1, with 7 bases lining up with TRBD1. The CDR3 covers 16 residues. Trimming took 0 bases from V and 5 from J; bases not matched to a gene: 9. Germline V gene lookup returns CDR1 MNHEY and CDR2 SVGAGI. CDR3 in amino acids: CASSYSGGGGGTEAFF. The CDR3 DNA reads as TGTGCCAGCAGTTACTCAGGGGGCGGAGGAGGGACTGAAGCTTTCTTT.

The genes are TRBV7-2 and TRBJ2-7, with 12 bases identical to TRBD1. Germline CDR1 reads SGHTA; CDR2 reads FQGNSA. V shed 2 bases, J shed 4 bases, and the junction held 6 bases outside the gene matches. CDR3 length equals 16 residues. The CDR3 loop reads CASSLRDRGRVYEQYF. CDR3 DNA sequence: TGTGCCAGCAGCTTAAGGGACAGGGGGCGCGTTTACGAGCAGTACTTC. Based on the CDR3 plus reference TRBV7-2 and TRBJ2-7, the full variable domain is GAGVSQSPSNKVTEKGKDVELRCDPISGHTALYWYRQSLGQGLEFLIYFQGNSAPDKSGLPSDRFSAERTGGSVSTLTIQRTQQEDSAVYLCASSLRDRGRVYEQYFGPGTRLTVT.

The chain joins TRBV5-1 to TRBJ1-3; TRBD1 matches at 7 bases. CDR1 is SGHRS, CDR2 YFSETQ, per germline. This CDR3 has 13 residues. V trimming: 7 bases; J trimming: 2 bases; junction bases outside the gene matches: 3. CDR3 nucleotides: TGCGCCAGCCAAGGGGGCCCTGGAAACACCATATATTTT. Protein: CASQGGPGNTIYF.

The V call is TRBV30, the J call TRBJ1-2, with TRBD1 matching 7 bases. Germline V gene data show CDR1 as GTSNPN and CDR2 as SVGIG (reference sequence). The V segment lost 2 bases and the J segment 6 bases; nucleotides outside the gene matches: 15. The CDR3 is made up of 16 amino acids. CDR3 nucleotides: TGTGCCTGGAGTATTACCGGGACAGTCATTCGCGATGGCTACACCTTC. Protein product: CAWSITGTVIRDGYTF.

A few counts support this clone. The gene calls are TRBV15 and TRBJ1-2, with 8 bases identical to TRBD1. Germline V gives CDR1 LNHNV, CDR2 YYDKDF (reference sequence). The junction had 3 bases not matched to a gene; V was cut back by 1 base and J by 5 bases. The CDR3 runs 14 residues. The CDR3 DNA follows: TGTGCCACCAGCAGAGCAGGGGGCCGGTATGGCTACACCTTC. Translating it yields CATSRAGGRYGYTF.

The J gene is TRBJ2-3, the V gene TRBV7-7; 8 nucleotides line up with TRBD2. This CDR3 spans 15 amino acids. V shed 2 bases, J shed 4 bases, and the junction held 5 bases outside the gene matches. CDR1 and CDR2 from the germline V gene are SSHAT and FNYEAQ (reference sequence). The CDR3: CASSLRGGYADTQYF. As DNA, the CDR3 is TGTGCCAGCAGCTTACGGGGGGGTTATGCAGATACGCAGTATTTT. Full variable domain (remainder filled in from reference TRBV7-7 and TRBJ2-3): GAGVSQSPRYKVTKRGQDVTLRCDPISSHATLYWYQQALGQGPEFLTYFNYEAQPDKSGLPSDRFSAERPEGSISTLTIQRTEQRDSAMYRCASSLRGGYADTQYFGPGTRLTVL.

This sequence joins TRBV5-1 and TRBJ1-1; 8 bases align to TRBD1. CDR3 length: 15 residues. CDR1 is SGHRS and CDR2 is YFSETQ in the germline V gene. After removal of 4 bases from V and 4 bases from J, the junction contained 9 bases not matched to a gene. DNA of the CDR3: TGCGCCAGCAGCCCGGGACAGGCCAGAGGCACTGAAGCTTTCTTT. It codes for CASSPGQARGTEAFF.

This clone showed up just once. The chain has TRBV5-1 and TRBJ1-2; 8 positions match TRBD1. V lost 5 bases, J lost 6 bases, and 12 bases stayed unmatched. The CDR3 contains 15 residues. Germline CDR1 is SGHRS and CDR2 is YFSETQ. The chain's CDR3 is CASSLKIRGQDGYTF. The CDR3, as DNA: TGCGCCAGCAGTCTAAAAATCAGGGGGCAGGATGGCTACACCTTC. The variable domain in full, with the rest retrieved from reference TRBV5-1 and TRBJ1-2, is KAGVTQTPRYLIKTRGQQVTLSCSPISGHRSVSWYQQTPGQGLQFLFEYFSETQRNKGNFPGRFSGRQFSNSRSEMNVSTLELGDSALYLCASSLKIRGQDGYTFGSGTRLTVV.

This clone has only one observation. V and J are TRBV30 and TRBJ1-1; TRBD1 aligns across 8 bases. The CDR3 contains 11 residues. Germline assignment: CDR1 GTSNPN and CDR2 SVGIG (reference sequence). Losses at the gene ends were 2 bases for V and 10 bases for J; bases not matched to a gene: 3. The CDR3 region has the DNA TGTGCCTGGAGTTACACAGGGGGAGCTTTCTTT. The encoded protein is CAWSYTGGAFF.

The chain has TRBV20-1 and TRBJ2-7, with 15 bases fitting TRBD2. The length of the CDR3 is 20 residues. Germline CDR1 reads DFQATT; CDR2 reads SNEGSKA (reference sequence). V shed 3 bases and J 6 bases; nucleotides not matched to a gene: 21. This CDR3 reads CSASRRTGLGLAGGYPEQYF. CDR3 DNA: TGCAGTGCTAGTCGCCGGACAGGGTTAGGACTAGCGGGAGGGTACCCCGAGCAGTACTTC.

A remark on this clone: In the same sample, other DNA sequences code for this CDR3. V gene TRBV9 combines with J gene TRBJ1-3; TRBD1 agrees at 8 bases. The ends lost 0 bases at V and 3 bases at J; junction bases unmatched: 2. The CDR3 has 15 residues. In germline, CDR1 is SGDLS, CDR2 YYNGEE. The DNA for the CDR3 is TGTGCCAGCAGCGTAGAAGGACAGGGTGGAAACACCATATATTTT. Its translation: CASSVEGQGGNTIYF.

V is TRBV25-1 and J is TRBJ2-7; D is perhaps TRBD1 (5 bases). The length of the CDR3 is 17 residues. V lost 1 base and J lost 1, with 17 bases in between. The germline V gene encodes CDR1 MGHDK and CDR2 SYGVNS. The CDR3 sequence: CASSELNKGKGSYEQYF. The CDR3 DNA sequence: TGTGCCAGCAGTGAATTAAACAAGGGTAAGGGGTCCTACGAGCAGTACTTC.

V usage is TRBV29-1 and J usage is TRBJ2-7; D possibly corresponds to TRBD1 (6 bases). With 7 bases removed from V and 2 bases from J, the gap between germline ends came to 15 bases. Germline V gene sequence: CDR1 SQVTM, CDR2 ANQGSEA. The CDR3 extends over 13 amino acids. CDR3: CSARGTGPYEQYF. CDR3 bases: TGCAGCGCCCGCGGAACAGGGCCCTACGAGCAGTACTTC.

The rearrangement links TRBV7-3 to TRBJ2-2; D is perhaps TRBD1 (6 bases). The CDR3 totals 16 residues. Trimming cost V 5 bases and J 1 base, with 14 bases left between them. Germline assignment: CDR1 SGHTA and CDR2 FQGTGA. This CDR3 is CASSPAGTRNTGELFF. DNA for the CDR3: TGTGCCAGCAGCCCCGCCGGGACAAGGAACACCGGGGAGCTGTTTTTT.

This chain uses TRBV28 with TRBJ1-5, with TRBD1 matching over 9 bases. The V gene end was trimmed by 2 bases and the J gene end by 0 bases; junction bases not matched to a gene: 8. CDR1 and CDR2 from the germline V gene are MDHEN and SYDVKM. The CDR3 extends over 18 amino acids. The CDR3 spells CASSLRDRVIYSNQPQHF. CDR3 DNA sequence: TGTGCCAGCAGTTTAAGGGACAGGGTTATCTATAGCAATCAGCCCCAGCATTTT. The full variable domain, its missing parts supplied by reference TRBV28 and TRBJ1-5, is DVKVTQSSRYLVKRTGEKVFLECVQDMDHENMFWYRQDPGLGLRLIYFSYDVKMKEKGDIPEGYSVSREKKERFSLILESASTNQTSMYLCASSLRDRVIYSNQPQHFGDGTRLSIL.

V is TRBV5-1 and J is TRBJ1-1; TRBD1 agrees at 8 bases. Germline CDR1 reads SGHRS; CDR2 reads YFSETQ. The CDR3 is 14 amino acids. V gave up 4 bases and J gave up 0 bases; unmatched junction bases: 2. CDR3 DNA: TGCGCCAGCAGCGTGGGACAGGTGAACACTGAAGCTTTCTTT. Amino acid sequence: CASSVGQVNTEAFF.